A selection of T cell receptor beta chains follows, all from one sample in a study of cytomegalovirus exposure and HLA in healthy donors. Profiling relied on immunoSEQ multiplex PCR, and the TCRdb table lists in-frame clones only, not all of them. The sample has some 96,000 clones, roughly 78% seen once; the top ten hold 0.76%. Sequencing was carried out using PBMCs. These receptors all stem from a woman in her sixties or seventies in good health and CMV-seronegative. CDR3s include the opening cysteine and the closing phenylalanine or tryptophan. Where a row states a size, it is once, few, many or the class of an expanded clone; other rows omit it.

clone_size: -
v_call: TRBV5-1
j_call: TRBJ2-7
cdr3_aa: CASSLLEGSSYEQYF

clone_size: -
v_call: TRBV7-9
j_call: TRBJ2-2
cdr3_aa: CASSSRQGSGELFF

clone_size: few
v_call: TRBV7-7
j_call: TRBJ2-3
cdr3_aa: CASSPDRGRTDTQYF

clone_size: -
v_call: TRBV28
j_call: TRBJ2-7
cdr3_aa: CASSPPTSGTTYEQYF

clone_size: -
v_call: TRBV5-1
j_call: TRBJ2-2
cdr3_aa: CASSYVIGGRGGELFF

clone_size: -
v_call: TRBV9
j_call: TRBJ1-3
cdr3_aa: CASSPSGVIGNTIYF

clone_size: -
v_call: TRBV10-3
j_call: TRBJ2-5
cdr3_aa: CAISKESETQYF

clone_size: -
v_call: TRBV5-8
j_call: TRBJ1-1
cdr3_aa: CASSLEWTSEAFF

clone_size: -
v_call: TRBV5-6
j_call: TRBJ2-7
cdr3_aa: CASSFGTVEQYF

clone_size: -
v_call: TRBV11-2
j_call: TRBJ2-2
cdr3_aa: CASRELAGANTGELFF

clone_size: -
v_call: TRBV28
j_call: TRBJ2-3
cdr3_aa: CASSGGDRITDTQYF

clone_size: -
v_call: TRBV25-1
j_call: TRBJ2-7
cdr3_aa: CASSEVTSGTLYEQYF

clone_size: -
v_call: TRBV29-1
j_call: TRBJ1-2
cdr3_aa: CSVEDTKIYGYTF

clone_size: -
v_call: TRBV10-3
j_call: TRBJ2-7
cdr3_aa: CAISKERESYEQYF

clone_size: -
v_call: TRBV7-9
j_call: TRBJ2-1
cdr3_aa: CASSPRTGTLLNEQFF

clone_size: -
v_call: TRBV7-2
j_call: TRBJ2-5
cdr3_aa: CASSFLGTEEETQYF

clone_size: -
v_call: TRBV28
j_call: TRBJ1-2
cdr3_aa: CASSLQGNYGYTF

clone_size: -
v_call: TRBV7-6
j_call: TRBJ1-2
cdr3_aa: CASSPLPWTGDYGYTF

clone_size: -
v_call: TRBV15
j_call: TRBJ1-5
cdr3_aa: CATSRDMGGNQPQHF

clone_size: -
v_call: TRBV7-7
j_call: TRBJ1-1
cdr3_aa: CASSLDLQAEAFF

clone_size: -
v_call: TRBV15
j_call: TRBJ2-3
cdr3_aa: CATSRDGGLGPTDTQYF

clone_size: -
v_call: TRBV7-9
j_call: TRBJ2-1
cdr3_aa: CASSLEVSSGRNEQFF

clone_size: -
v_call: TRBV10-3
j_call: TRBJ2-1
cdr3_aa: CAISEQSSGHNEQFF

clone_size: -
v_call: TRBV29-1
j_call: TRBJ1-2
cdr3_aa: CSVNPGRGYGYTF

clone_size: -
v_call: TRBV7-9
j_call: TRBJ2-5
cdr3_aa: CASSPPSTEETQYF

clone_size: -
v_call: TRBV4-1
j_call: TRBJ2-1
cdr3_aa: CASSHIVRGLGNEQFF

clone_size: -
v_call: TRBV5-1
j_call: TRBJ1-1
cdr3_aa: CASSLELQGSTEAFF

clone_size: -
v_call: TRBV5-4
j_call: TRBJ2-7
cdr3_aa: CASSLAHGGVSREQYF